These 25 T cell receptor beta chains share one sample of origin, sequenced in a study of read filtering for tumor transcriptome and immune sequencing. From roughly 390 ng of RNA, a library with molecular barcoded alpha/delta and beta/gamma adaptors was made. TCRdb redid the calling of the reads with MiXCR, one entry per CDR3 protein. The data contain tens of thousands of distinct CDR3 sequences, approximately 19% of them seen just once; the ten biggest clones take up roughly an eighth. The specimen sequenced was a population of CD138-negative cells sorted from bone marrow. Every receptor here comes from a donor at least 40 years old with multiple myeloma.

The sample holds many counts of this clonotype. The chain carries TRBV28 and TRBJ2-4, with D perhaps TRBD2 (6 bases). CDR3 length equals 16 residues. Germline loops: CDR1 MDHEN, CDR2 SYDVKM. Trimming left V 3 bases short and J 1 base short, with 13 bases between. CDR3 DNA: TGTGCCAGCAGTTTGGGGGGTAACGGGGCCAAAAACATTCAGTACTTC. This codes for CASSLGGNGAKNIQYF.

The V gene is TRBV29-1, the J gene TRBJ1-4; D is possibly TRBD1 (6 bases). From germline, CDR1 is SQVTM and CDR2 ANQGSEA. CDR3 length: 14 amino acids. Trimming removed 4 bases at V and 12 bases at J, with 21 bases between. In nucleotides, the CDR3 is TGCAGCGTTGGGGAGGCCTACAGGGTGGAAGAACTGTTTTTT. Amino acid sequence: CSVGEAYRVEELFF. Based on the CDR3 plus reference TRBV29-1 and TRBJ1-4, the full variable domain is SAVISQKPSRDICQRGTSLTIQCQVDSQVTMMFWYRQQPGQSLTLIATANQGSEATYESGFVIDKFPISRPNLTFSTLTVSNMSPEDSSIYLCSVGEAYRVEELFFGSGTQLSVL.

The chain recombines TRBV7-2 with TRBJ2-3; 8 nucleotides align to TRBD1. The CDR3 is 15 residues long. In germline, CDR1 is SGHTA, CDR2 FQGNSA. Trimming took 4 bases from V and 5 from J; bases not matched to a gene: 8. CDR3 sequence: CASSSGTGVIDTQYF. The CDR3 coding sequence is TGTGCCAGCAGCTCCGGGACAGGTGTTATAGATACGCAGTATTTT.

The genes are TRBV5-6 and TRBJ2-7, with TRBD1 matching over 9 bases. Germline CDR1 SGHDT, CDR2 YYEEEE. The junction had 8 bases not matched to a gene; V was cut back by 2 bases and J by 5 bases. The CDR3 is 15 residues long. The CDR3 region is CASSFLGTGNHEQYF. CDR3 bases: TGTGCCAGCAGCTTTTTAGGGACAGGGAACCACGAGCAGTACTTC.

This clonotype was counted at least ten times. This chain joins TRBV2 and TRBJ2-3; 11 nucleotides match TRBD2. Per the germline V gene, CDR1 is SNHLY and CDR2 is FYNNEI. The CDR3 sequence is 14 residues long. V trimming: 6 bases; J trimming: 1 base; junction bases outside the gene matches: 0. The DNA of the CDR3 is TGTGCCAGCAGGGGACTAGCGGGCACAGATACGCAGTATTTT. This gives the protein CASRGLAGTDTQYF.

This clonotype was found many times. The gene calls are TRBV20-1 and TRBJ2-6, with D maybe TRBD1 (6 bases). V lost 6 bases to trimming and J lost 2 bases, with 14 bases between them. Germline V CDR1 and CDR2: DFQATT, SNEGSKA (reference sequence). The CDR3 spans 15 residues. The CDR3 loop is CSAGTGSAGANVLTF. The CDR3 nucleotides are TGCAGTGCGGGAACAGGGTCTGCTGGGGCCAACGTCCTGACTTTC.

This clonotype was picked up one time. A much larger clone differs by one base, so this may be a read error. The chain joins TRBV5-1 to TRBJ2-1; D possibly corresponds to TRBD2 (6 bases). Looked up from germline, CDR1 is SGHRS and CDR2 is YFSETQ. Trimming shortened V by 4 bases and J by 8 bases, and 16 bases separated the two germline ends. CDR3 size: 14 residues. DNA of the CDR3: TGCGCCAGCAGCGAGTCCGGGACTGGCGATGAGCAGTTCTTC. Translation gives CASSESGTGDEQFF.

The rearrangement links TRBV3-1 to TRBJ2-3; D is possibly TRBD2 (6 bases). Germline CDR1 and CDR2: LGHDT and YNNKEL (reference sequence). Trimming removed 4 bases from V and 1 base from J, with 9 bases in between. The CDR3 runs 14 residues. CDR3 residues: CASSPRGGTDTQYF. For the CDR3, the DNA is TGTGCCAGCAGCCCCCGCGGGGGCACAGATACGCAGTATTTT.

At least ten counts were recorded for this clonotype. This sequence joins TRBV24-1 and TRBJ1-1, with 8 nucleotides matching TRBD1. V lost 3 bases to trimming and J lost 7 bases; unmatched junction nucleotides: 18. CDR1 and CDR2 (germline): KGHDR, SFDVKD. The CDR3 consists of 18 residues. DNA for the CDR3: TGTGCCACCAGTGATGAGGCCGTCGGACAGGGAATTAAATTTGAAGCTTTCTTT. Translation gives CATSDEAVGQGIKFEAFF.

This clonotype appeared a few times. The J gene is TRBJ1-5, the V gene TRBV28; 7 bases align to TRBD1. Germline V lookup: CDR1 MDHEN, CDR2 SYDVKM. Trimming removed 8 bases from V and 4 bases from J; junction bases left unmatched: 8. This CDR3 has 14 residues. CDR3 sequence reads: CASLRDSTNQPQHF. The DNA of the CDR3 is TGTGCCAGCCTCCGGGACAGCACAAATCAGCCCCAGCATTTT.

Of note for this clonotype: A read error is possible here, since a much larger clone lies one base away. The CDR3 DNA reads TGTGCCCGCAGCTTGACAGGGGGCGGAGAGACCCAGTACTTC. Translated: CARSLTGGGETQYF. The chain links TRBV7-9 to TRBJ2-5; 10 bases match TRBD1. CDR1 SEHNR and CDR2 FQNEAQ come from the germline V gene (reference sequence). The CDR3 loop spans 14 amino acids. Full variable domain (rest looked up from reference TRBV7-9 and TRBJ2-5): DTGVSQNPRHKITKRGQNVTFRCDPISEHNRLYWYRQTLGQGPEFLTYFQNEAQLEKSRLLSDRFSAERPKGSFSTLEIQRTEQGDSAMYLCARSLTGGGETQYFGPGTRLLVL.

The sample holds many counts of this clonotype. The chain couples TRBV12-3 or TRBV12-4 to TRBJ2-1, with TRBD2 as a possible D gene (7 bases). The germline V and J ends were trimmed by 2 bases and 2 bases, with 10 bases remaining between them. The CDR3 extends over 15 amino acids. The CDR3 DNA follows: TGTGCCAGCAGTTTAATGGGGGGGCCCTACAATGAGCAGTTCTTC. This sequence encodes CASSLMGGPYNEQFF.

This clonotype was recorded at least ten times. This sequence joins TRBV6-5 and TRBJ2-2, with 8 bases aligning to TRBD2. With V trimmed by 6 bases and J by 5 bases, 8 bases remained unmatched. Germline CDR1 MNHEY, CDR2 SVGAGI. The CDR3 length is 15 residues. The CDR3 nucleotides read TGTGCCAGCAGACCACCGGGGGGGGGTACCGGGGAGCTGTTTTTT. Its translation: CASRPPGGGTGELFF.

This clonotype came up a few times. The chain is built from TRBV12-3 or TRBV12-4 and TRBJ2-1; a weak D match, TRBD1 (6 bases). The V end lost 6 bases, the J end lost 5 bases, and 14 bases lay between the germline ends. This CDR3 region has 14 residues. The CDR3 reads CASSPVTGNNEQFF. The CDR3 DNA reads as TGTGCCAGCAGCCCGGTCACAGGGAACAATGAGCAGTTCTTC.

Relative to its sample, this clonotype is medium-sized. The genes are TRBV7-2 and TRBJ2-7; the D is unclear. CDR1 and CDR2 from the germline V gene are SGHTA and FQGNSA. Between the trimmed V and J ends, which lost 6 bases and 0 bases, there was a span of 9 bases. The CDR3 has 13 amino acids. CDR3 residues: CASSRTSSYEQYF. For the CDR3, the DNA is TGTGCCAGCAGTAGGACGAGCTCCTACGAGCAGTACTTC.

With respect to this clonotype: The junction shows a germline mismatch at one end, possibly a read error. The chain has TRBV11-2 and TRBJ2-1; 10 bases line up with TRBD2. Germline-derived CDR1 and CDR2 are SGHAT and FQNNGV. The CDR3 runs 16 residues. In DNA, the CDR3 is TGTGCCTGCAGCTTGGGGAGCGGGGGGGGTTACAATGAGCAGTTCTTC. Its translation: CACSLGSGGGYNEQFF. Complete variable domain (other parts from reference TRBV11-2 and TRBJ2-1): EAGVAQSPRYKIIEKRQSVAFWCNPISGHATLYWYQQILGQGPKLLIQFQNNGVVDDSQLPKDRFSAERLKGVDSTLKIQPAKLEDSAVYLCACSLGSGGGYNEQFFGPGTRLTVL.

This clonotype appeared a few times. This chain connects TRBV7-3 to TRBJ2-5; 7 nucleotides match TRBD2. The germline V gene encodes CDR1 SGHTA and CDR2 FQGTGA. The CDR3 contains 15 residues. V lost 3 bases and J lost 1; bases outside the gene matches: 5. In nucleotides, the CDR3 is TGTGCCAGCAGCTTGGGGGGGGGAAGCCAAGAGACCCAGTACTTC. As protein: CASSLGGGSQETQYF.

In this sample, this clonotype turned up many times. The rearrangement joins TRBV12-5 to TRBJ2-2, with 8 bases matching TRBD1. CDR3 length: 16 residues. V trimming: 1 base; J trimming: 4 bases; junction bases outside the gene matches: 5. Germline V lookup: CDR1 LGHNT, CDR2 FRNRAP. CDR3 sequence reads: CASGLGRQGSTGELFF. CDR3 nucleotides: TGTGCTAGTGGTTTGGGCCGACAGGGGAGCACCGGGGAGCTGTTTTTT.

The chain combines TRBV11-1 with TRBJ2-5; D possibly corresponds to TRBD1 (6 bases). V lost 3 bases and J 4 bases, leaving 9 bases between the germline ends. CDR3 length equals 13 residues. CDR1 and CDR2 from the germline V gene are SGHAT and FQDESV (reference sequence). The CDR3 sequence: CASSFWGPETQYF. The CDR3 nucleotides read TGTGCCAGCAGCTTTTGGGGGCCAGAGACCCAGTACTTC.

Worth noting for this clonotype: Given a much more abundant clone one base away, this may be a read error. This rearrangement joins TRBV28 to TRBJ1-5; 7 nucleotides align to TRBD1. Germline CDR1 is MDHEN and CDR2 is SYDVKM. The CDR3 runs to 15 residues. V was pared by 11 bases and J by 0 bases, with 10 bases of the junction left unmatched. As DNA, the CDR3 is TGTGCCGGCACTTCAGGGGGGATTAGCAATCAGCCCCAGCATTTT. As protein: CAGTSGGISNQPQHF. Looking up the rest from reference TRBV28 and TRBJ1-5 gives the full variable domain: DVKVTQSSRYLVKRTGEKVFLECVQDMDHENMFWYRQDPGLGLRLIYFSYDVKMKEKGDIPEGYSVSREKKERFSLILESASTNQTSMYLCAGTSGGISNQPQHFGDGTRLSIL.

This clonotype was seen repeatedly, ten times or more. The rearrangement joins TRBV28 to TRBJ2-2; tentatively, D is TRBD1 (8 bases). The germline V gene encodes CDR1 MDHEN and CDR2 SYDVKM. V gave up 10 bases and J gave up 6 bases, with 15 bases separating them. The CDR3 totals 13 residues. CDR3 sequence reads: CATGQGGPGELFF. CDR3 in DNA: TGTGCCACCGGACAGGGAGGGCCCGGGGAGCTGTTTTTT.

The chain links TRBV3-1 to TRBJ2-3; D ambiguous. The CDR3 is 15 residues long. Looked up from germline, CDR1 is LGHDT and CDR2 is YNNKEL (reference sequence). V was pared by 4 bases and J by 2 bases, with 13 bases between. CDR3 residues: CASSPAEEYTDTQYF. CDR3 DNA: TGTGCCAGCAGCCCGGCCGAGGAGTACACAGATACGCAGTATTTT.

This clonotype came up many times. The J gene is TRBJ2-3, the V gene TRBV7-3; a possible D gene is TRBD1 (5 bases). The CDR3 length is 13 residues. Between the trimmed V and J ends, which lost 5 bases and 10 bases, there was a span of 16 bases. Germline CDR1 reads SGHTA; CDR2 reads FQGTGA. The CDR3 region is CASSPNTGQSQYF. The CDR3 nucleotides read TGTGCCAGCAGCCCTAACACCGGACAATCGCAGTATTTT.

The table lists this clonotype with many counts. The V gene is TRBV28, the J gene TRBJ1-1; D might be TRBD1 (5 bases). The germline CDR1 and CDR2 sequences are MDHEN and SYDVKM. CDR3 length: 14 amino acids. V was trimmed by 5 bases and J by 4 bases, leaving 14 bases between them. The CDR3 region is CASSPSGRSTEAFF. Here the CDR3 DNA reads TGTGCCAGCAGTCCGTCAGGGAGGAGCACTGAAGCTTTCTTT.

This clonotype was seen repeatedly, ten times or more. The CDR3 nucleotides read TGTGCCAGCAGGTTAGGGGGGACTAATGAAAAACTGTTTTTT. It codes for CASRLGGTNEKLFF. V usage is TRBV28 and J usage is TRBJ1-4, with D perhaps TRBD1 (6 bases). CDR3 size: 14 residues. Germline V gene data show CDR1 as MDHEN and CDR2 as SYDVKM. The V gene lost 6 bases and the J gene lost 2 bases, with 10 bases spanning the gap.